Each of the 27 T cell receptor beta chains below was sequenced from the same sample in a study of T-cell memory formation after mild COVID-19 listed by TCRdb under 2021. Receptor libraries were prepared by 5' RACE. The sample was run on an Illumina NovaSeq 6000. In-frame beta chains were kept once TCRdb had trimmed the public reads at Q25 with fastp and called clones with MiXCR. Each entry merges the rows of one CDR3 protein and shows their most common DNA and genes. The sample yields fewer than 75,000 distinct CDR3 sequences; over 9% were counted once. The top ten constitute 24% of the sample. Sequencing was carried out using PBMCs or a T cell subset sorted from them (not recorded which). Receptor source: a man aged 18 to 35 who had mild COVID-19 (a few samples of this study predate the infection). The sample titles of this study are shuffled in the database, so cell type and time point are left out; the donor was told from shared clones.

This clonotype was observed a handful of times. This chain links TRBV30 with TRBJ1-4, with D unresolved. CDR1 is GTSNPN and CDR2 is SVGIG in the germline V gene (reference sequence). This CDR3 comprises 12 residues. Trimming took 3 bases from V and 7 from J, leaving 9 bases between them. DNA for the CDR3: TGTGCCTGGAGCGGCCTCCGTGAAAAACTGTTTTTT. Protein product: CAWSGLREKLFF.

The chain couples TRBV6-4 to TRBJ2-1; perhaps TRBD2 as D (5 bases). V lost 2 bases and J lost 6, with 17 bases in between. The CDR3 consists of 16 residues. The germline V gene encodes CDR1 MRHNA and CDR2 SNTAGT. The CDR3 protein is CASSDPNGVKINEQFF. The DNA of the CDR3 is TGTGCCAGCAGTGACCCGAACGGGGTGAAAATCAATGAGCAGTTCTTC.

V usage is TRBV20-1 and J usage is TRBJ2-7, with TRBD1 matching 9 bases. CDR1 and CDR2 (germline): DFQATT, SNEGSKA (reference sequence). With 6 bases clipped from V and 4 bases from J, the junction kept 10 bases outside the gene matches. The length of the CDR3 is 14 residues. Here the CDR3 DNA reads TGCAGTGCGATGGGACAGGGAGGACGGTACGAGCAGTACTTC. As protein: CSAMGQGGRYEQYF.

This clonotype was observed a few times. The rearrangement joins TRBV2 to TRBJ1-4; a weak D match, TRBD1 (6 bases). The CDR3 spans 14 residues. V lost 5 bases to trimming and J lost 4 bases, with 11 bases between them. Germline CDR1 is SNHLY and CDR2 is FYNNEI. The CDR3 sequence is CASSRRTVNEKLFF. CDR3 DNA sequence: TGTGCCAGCAGTAGGCGGACAGTTAATGAAAAACTGTTTTTT.

This clonotype was observed a few times. The chain is built from TRBV6-5 and TRBJ1-3, with D hard to call. Trimming took 2 bases from V and 2 from J, leaving 4 bases between them. Germline CDR1 reads MNHEY; CDR2 reads SVGAGI. The CDR3 has 13 residues. The CDR3 nucleotides read TGTGCCAGCAGTTACCAGACTGGAAACACCATATATTTT. Its protein product is CASSYQTGNTIYF.

This chain uses TRBV10-3 with TRBJ2-2, with D unclear. V was clipped by 7 bases and J by 1 base, with 7 bases between them. This CDR3 contains 13 residues. Germline values: CDR1 ENHRY, CDR2 SYGVKD. The CDR3 spells CAINQVNTGELFF. In DNA form, the CDR3 reads TGTGCCATCAACCAGGTGAACACCGGGGAGCTGTTTTTT.

This clonotype occurred a few times. This chain joins TRBV4-1 and TRBJ2-5; maybe TRBD2 (5 bases). This CDR3 spans 14 amino acids. V gave up 3 bases and J gave up 1 base, with 9 bases separating them. The V gene's germline CDR1 is MGHRA and CDR2 YSYEKL. Here the CDR3 DNA reads TGCGCCAGCAGCCATCCGGGAACCCAAGAGACCCAGTACTTC. Translated: CASSHPGTQETQYF.

There are a few counts of this clonotype. The chain uses TRBV7-7 and TRBJ2-7, with 8 bases that match TRBD1. This CDR3 is built from 21 residues. Germline V gene data show CDR1 as SSHAT and CDR2 as FNYEAQ (reference sequence). The CDR3 coding sequence is TGTGCTAGCAGCTTAGAGGATAGTGGACAGGGCATCGTAGTACCTTCCTACGAGCAGTACGTC. Its translation is CASSLEDSGQGIVVPSYEQYV.

This clonotype came up many times. V and J are TRBV29-1 and TRBJ2-1, with 8 nucleotides matching TRBD1. Germline CDR1 is SQVTM and CDR2 is ANQGSEA. The CDR3 totals 14 residues. V lost 8 bases, J lost 6 bases, and 12 bases stayed unmatched. The CDR3 nucleotides are TGCAGCACCGAGGGGGACAGGTGGGTCAATGAGCAGTTCTTC. This sequence encodes CSTEGDRWVNEQFF.

J is TRBJ2-5 and V is TRBV12-3 or TRBV12-4, with 9 bases matching TRBD2. V lost 5 bases to trimming and J lost 7 bases; unmatched junction nucleotides: 11. This CDR3 spans 15 amino acids. CDR3 DNA sequence: TGTGCCAGCAGTCCCTTGGCGGGGGGGTTGGGGACCCAGTACTTC. Translated: CASSPLAGGLGTQYF.

The J gene is TRBJ2-3, the V gene TRBV2; D assignment may be TRBD1 or TRBD2 (5 bases each). The CDR3 runs to 12 residues. V gave up 6 bases and J gave up 6 bases, with 10 bases separating them. CDR1 and CDR2 (germline): SNHLY, FYNNEI. CDR3 region: CASRGWGDTQYF. CDR3 sequence (DNA): TGTGCCAGCAGAGGCTGGGGGGATACGCAGTATTTT.

In regard to this clonotype: Compared with germline, one end of the junction differs, possibly owing to a read error. This chain uses TRBV9 with TRBJ2-1; TRBD2 agrees at 8 bases. Germline V gene sequence: CDR1 SGDLS, CDR2 YYNGEE. The CDR3 has 18 residues. The CDR3 reads CASSVGGRSGGIHNEKFF. The CDR3 coding sequence is TGTGCCAGCAGCGTAGGAGGGCGAAGCGGGGGTATCCACAATGAGAAGTTCTTC.

This chain links TRBV5-4 with TRBJ2-1; 7 nucleotides line up with TRBD1. The CDR3 is 16 residues long. The V gene's germline CDR1 is SGHNT and CDR2 YYREEE (reference sequence). V gave up 0 bases and J gave up 7 bases; unmatched junction bases: 10. This chain's CDR3 is CASSLGGPTGNNEQFF. Written as DNA, the CDR3 is TGTGCCAGCAGCTTGGGGGGACCGACAGGGAATAATGAGCAGTTCTTC.

This clonotype was found a few times. The gene calls are TRBV14 and TRBJ2-4; D not resolved. The CDR3 covers 13 residues. Germline-derived CDR1 and CDR2 are SGHDN and FVKESK. V lost 1 base to trimming and J lost 16 bases, with 17 bases between them. This CDR3 is CASSQGFDTQHYF. The CDR3 DNA follows: TGTGCCAGCAGCCAAGGGTTCGACACACAACACTACTTC.

This clonotype turned up a few times. The J gene is TRBJ1-1, the V gene TRBV15; unclear D gene. The CDR3 is 13 amino acids. With 0 bases removed from V and 6 bases from J, the gap between germline ends came to 8 bases. Germline CDR1 and CDR2: LNHNV and YYDKDF (reference sequence). CDR3 sequence: CATSREAGPEAFF. DNA for the CDR3: TGTGCCACCAGCAGAGAAGCGGGCCCTGAAGCTTTCTTT.

This clonotype was seen a few times. The rearrangement joins TRBV20-1 to TRBJ1-1; D unresolved. CDR1 and CDR2 from the germline V gene are DFQATT and SNEGSKA (reference sequence). The length of the CDR3 is 13 residues. CDR3 bases: TGCAGCGCCGAGGAGGCAATGAACACTGAAGCTTTCTTT. As protein: CSAEEAMNTEAFF.

The V gene is TRBV20-1, the J gene TRBJ2-5; TRBD1 matches at 7 bases. The CDR3 runs to 14 residues. Germline V CDR1 and CDR2: DFQATT, SNEGSKA (reference sequence). CDR3 sequence: CSPPGLGGGETQYF. The CDR3 DNA reads as TGCAGCCCACCCGGTCTAGGGGGCGGGGAGACCCAGTACTTC.

The rearrangement joins TRBV5-1 to TRBJ2-1; 12 nucleotides line up with TRBD2. Germline lookup yields CDR1 SGHRS and CDR2 YFSETQ. CDR3 size: 15 residues. V trimming: 4 bases; J trimming: 6 bases; junction bases outside the gene matches: 5. Written as DNA, the CDR3 is TGCGCCAGCAGCCTAACACTAGCGGGGGGCAATGAGCAGTTCTTC. Translated, it gives CASSLTLAGGNEQFF.

This clonotype has a handful of counts. The V and J genes are TRBV2 and TRBJ2-5; 8 positions match TRBD2. V was clipped by 1 base and J by 5 bases; unmatched bases: 0. CDR1 is SNHLY and CDR2 is FYNNEI in the germline V gene. This CDR3 has 13 residues. CDR3 region: CASSEERGETQYF. In DNA form, the CDR3 reads TGTGCCAGCAGTGAAGAGCGGGGGGAGACCCAGTACTTC.

This clonotype was counted ten times or more. The chain recombines TRBV20-1 with TRBJ2-7; tentative D call: TRBD2 (7 bases). The germline V gene has CDR1 DFQATT and CDR2 SNEGSKA (reference sequence). CDR3 size: 16 residues. Trimming removed 0 bases from V and 2 bases from J, with 17 bases in between. The CDR3 region has the DNA TGCAGTGCTAGAGATCTGGGGGGGCAAGCCCCCTACGAGCAGTACTTC. Its protein product is CSARDLGGQAPYEQYF.

The table lists this clonotype with a few counts. The V and J genes are TRBV20-1 and TRBJ1-1; D not certain. Trimming took 1 base from V and 6 from J, leaving 6 bases between them. Germline CDR1 DFQATT, CDR2 SNEGSKA (reference sequence). This CDR3 is built from 11 residues. Here the CDR3 reads CSARVLPEAFF. CDR3 DNA: TGCAGTGCTAGAGTTTTGCCTGAAGCTTTCTTT.

The rearrangement joins TRBV20-1 to TRBJ2-7, with D tentatively TRBD1 (6 bases). Trimming pared 2 bases from V and 7 bases from J, leaving 12 bases between. CDR3 length: 12 residues. Germline values: CDR1 DFQATT, CDR2 SNEGSKA (reference sequence). This chain's CDR3 is CSARHRVGEQYF. Written as DNA, the CDR3 is TGCAGTGCTAGACACAGGGTGGGGGAGCAGTACTTC.

The sample holds a few counts of this clonotype. In nucleotides, the CDR3 is TGCAGCGTTGAACAGGGGGCGGCAGATACGCAGTATTTT. Translation: CSVEQGAADTQYF. V gene TRBV29-1 combines with J gene TRBJ2-3, with TRBD1 matching 8 bases. V shed 2 bases, J shed 4 bases, and the junction held 2 bases outside the gene matches. The CDR3 runs 13 residues. Per the germline V gene, CDR1 is SQVTM and CDR2 is ANQGSEA.

There are many counts of this clonotype. The chain links TRBV4-1 to TRBJ1-4; D unclear. V lost 4 bases and J 5 bases, leaving 11 bases between the germline ends. Per germline, CDR1 MGHRA and CDR2 YSYEKL. The CDR3 loop spans 14 amino acids. This chain's CDR3 is CASSRRLSNEKLFF. DNA of the CDR3: TGCGCCAGCAGCCGCCGGCTTTCAAATGAAAAACTGTTTTTT.

The gene calls are TRBV7-9 and TRBJ1-1; the D gene is possibly TRBD1 (5 bases). V was pared by 5 bases and J by 3 bases, with 28 bases between. The V gene's germline CDR1 is SEHNR and CDR2 FQNEAQ (reference sequence). This CDR3 has 19 amino acids. For the CDR3, the DNA is TGTGCCAGCAGCCCTAGAATCGGCCAGGGCAAAAAAGGATACACTGAAGCTTTCTTT. Protein sequence: CASSPRIGQGKKGYTEAFF.

Many counts were recorded for this clonotype. This rearrangement joins TRBV29-1 to TRBJ2-3, with 9 bases lining up with TRBD1. J was trimmed by 4 bases and V by 6 bases; bases with no gene match: 5. The CDR3 totals 13 residues. Germline CDR1 SQVTM, CDR2 ANQGSEA. CDR3 in DNA: TGCAGCGTCTACAGGGGGCTGCCAGATACGCAGTATTTT. Amino acids: CSVYRGLPDTQYF.

This clonotype appeared many times. This sequence joins TRBV27 and TRBJ1-1; D might be TRBD1 (5 bases). CDR3 length equals 14 residues. Per germline, CDR1 MNHEY and CDR2 SMNVEV (reference sequence). V lost 8 bases and J 1 base, leaving 14 bases between the germline ends. The CDR3 is CASSWGDQNTEAFF. In DNA form, the CDR3 reads TGTGCCAGCTCCTGGGGGGACCAGAACACTGAAGCTTTCTTT.